Each of the 25 T cell receptor beta chains below was sequenced from the same sample in a study of blood T cell repertoires in COVID-19. Produced via immunoSEQ multiplex PCR; TCRdb's table is partial and in-frame only. The data show about 160,000 clones, roughly 90% seen once. The specimen was peripheral blood. Every receptor here comes from a man aged 18 to 35 with acute or convalescent COVID-19.

J is TRBJ2-7 and V is TRBV24-1; 8 bases match TRBD1. The V and J ends lost 6 bases and 6 bases, in that order; junction bases with no gene match: 12. CDR3 length equals 15 residues. In germline, CDR1 is KGHDR, CDR2 SFDVKD. DNA of the CDR3: TGTGCCACCAGTCCGGCGGGCAGGGGGCAAGTCGAGCAGTACTTC. It encodes CATSPAGRGQVEQYF.

The chain employs TRBV18 and TRBJ1-2; 7 bases align to TRBD1. This CDR3 has 15 residues. Trimming took 6 bases from V and 6 from J; bases not matched to a gene: 13. Per the germline V gene, CDR1 is KGHSH and CDR2 is LQKENI. The CDR3: CASSNQTGRGHGYTF. The CDR3 DNA follows: TGTGCCAGCTCCAACCAGACAGGGAGAGGTCATGGCTACACCTTC.

The rearrangement joins TRBV2 to TRBJ1-1, with TRBD1 matching 12 bases. This CDR3 is 15 amino acids long. Germline trimming cut 9 bases from V and 5 bases from J; bases unmatched to any gene: 10. Germline V gene sequence: CDR1 SNHLY, CDR2 FYNNEI. CDR3 DNA sequence: TGTGCCAGGATCCGGGACAGGGGGCATTTGACTGAAGCTTTCTTT. Translating it yields CARIRDRGHLTEAFF.

This chain joins TRBV27 and TRBJ1-4, with 7 bases lining up with TRBD1. J lost 8 bases, V lost 1 base, and 4 bases had no gene match. Germline CDR1 MNHEY, CDR2 SMNVEV (reference sequence). This CDR3 has 14 amino acids. The DNA for the CDR3 is TGTGCCAGCAGTTTATATCAGGGGGGCGAAAAACTGTTTTTT. The encoded protein is CASSLYQGGEKLFF. Looking up the rest from reference TRBV27 and TRBJ1-4 gives the full variable domain: EAQVTQNPRYLITVTGKKLTVTCSQNMNHEYMSWYRQDPGLGLRQIYYSMNVEVTDKGDVPEGYKVSRKEKRNFPLILESPSPNQTSLYFCASSLYQGGEKLFFGSGTQLSVL.

Only one count was recorded for this clone. The chain combines TRBV27 with TRBJ2-7; 7 positions agree with TRBD2. V lost 2 bases, J lost 3 bases, and 7 bases stayed unmatched. Looked up from germline, CDR1 is MNHEY and CDR2 is SMNVEV (reference sequence). The CDR3 runs to 15 residues. CDR3 protein: CASSLGPSGGYEQYF. The CDR3 region has the DNA TGTGCCAGCAGTTTAGGCCCCTCGGGGGGCTACGAGCAGTACTTC.

The chain has TRBV30 and TRBJ1-6; 8 bases line up with TRBD1. V trimming: 8 bases; J trimming: 10 bases; junction bases outside the gene matches: 13. This CDR3 comprises 14 residues. In germline, CDR1 is GTSNPN, CDR2 SVGIG (reference sequence). CDR3 in amino acids: CAEGQGGSNSPLHF. The CDR3 region has the DNA TGTGCCGAAGGACAGGGAGGAAGTAACTCACCCCTCCACTTT.

The chain carries TRBV12-3 or TRBV12-4 and TRBJ1-1, with D unresolved. V was clipped by 6 bases and J by 2 bases, with 7 bases between them. The CDR3 contains 12 residues. The CDR3 reads CASSLENTEAFF. CDR3 bases: TGTGCCAGCAGCCTAGAAAACACTGAAGCTTTCTTT.

This clone has a single count. The chain links TRBV5-1 to TRBJ2-3, with D possibly TRBD2 on 5 matching bases. Germline V gene data show CDR1 as SGHRS and CDR2 as YFSETQ. The germline V and J ends were trimmed by 1 base and 3 bases, with 15 bases remaining between them. The length of the CDR3 is 16 residues. The CDR3 reads CASSLLVERGTDTQYF. For the CDR3, the DNA is TGCGCCAGCAGCTTGCTCGTGGAACGCGGGACAGATACGCAGTATTTT.

V is TRBV28 and J is TRBJ2-2, with 11 bases lining up with TRBD1. Germline V gives CDR1 MDHEN, CDR2 SYDVKM. Germline trimming cut 2 bases from V and 6 bases from J; bases unmatched to any gene: 2. The CDR3 length is 15 residues. The CDR3 bases are TGTGCCAGCAGTTTAGGGACAGGGGGTCCCGGGGAGCTGTTTTTT. As protein: CASSLGTGGPGELFF. Full variable domain (missing parts from reference TRBV28 and TRBJ2-2): DVKVTQSSRYLVKRTGEKVFLECVQDMDHENMFWYRQDPGLGLRLIYFSYDVKMKEKGDIPEGYSVSREKKERFSLILESASTNQTSMYLCASSLGTGGPGELFFGEGSRLTVL.

This clone was picked up a small number of times. The chain couples TRBV30 to TRBJ1-2; D not resolved. V was shortened by 2 bases and J by 4 bases, with 14 bases between the two germline ends. Germline V gene sequence: CDR1 GTSNPN, CDR2 SVGIG (reference sequence). There are 14 residues in the CDR3. In DNA form, the CDR3 reads TGTGCCTGGAGTACTGCGGAAACCCTCTATGGCTACACCTTC. This translates into CAWSTAETLYGYTF.

J is TRBJ2-2 and V is TRBV5-5, with a possible D match to TRBD1 (6 bases). Germline CDR1 SGHKS, CDR2 YYEKEE (reference sequence). With 3 bases removed from V and 4 bases from J, the gap between germline ends came to 16 bases. The CDR3 runs 16 residues. The CDR3: CASSSWGRVGTGELFF. The CDR3 DNA reads as TGTGCCAGCAGCTCGTGGGGGCGGGTGGGCACCGGGGAGCTGTTTTTT.

The chain combines TRBV24-1 with TRBJ1-5, with TRBD1 as a possible D gene (6 bases). V shed 5 bases and J shed 6 bases, with 13 bases lying between them. CDR3 length: 14 amino acids. Germline lookup yields CDR1 KGHDR and CDR2 SFDVKD. The CDR3 nucleotides read TGTGCCACCAGTGGGCAGGGGAGTACTCAGCCCCAGCATTTT. Its translation: CATSGQGSTQPQHF.

V usage is TRBV7-9 and J usage is TRBJ2-7, with 8 positions matching TRBD2. The length of the CDR3 is 14 residues. Losses at the gene ends were 5 bases for V and 0 bases for J; bases not matched to a gene: 3. Germline V gives CDR1 SEHNR, CDR2 FQNEAQ (reference sequence). The CDR3 bases are TGTGCCAGCAGCCAGAGCGGGAGCTCCTACGAGCAGTACTTC. Protein: CASSQSGSSYEQYF.

On this clone: At the DNA level, this CDR3 is encoded by other sequences in the same sample as well. The chain uses TRBV5-1 and TRBJ2-1, with D tentatively TRBD1 (5 bases). CDR3 size: 14 residues. Germline-derived CDR1 and CDR2 are SGHRS and YFSETQ. Trimming took 0 bases from V and 3 from J, leaving 7 bases between them. The CDR3 reads CASSLEGFYNEQFF. In nucleotides, the CDR3 is TGCGCCAGCAGCTTGGAGGGGTTCTACAATGAGCAGTTCTTC. Drawing the rest from reference TRBV5-1 and TRBJ2-1, the complete variable domain is KAGVTQTPRYLIKTRGQQVTLSCSPISGHRSVSWYQQTPGQGLQFLFEYFSETQRNKGNFPGRFSGRQFSNSRSEMNVSTLELGDSALYLCASSLEGFYNEQFFGPGTRLTVL.

V and J are TRBV5-6 and TRBJ1-6; D is uncertain. V gave up 4 bases and J gave up 5 bases, with 13 bases separating them. This CDR3 is 15 amino acids long. Germline lookup yields CDR1 SGHDT and CDR2 YYEEEE. This CDR3 is CASSDMGRDNSPLHF. In DNA form, the CDR3 reads TGTGCCAGCAGCGATATGGGCAGAGATAATTCACCCCTCCACTTT.

The chain is built from TRBV30 and TRBJ2-1; the match to TRBD1 covers 9 bases. Trimming cost V 7 bases and J 7 bases; bases outside gene matches: 5. The CDR3 totals 12 residues. Germline V gene sequence: CDR1 GTSNPN, CDR2 SVGIG (reference sequence). CDR3 sequence (DNA): TGTGCCTTCCTACAGGGGGCGAATGAGCAGTTCTTC. This translates into CAFLQGANEQFF.

The rearrangement links TRBV6-2 or TRBV6-3 to TRBJ2-2; 12 nucleotides agree with TRBD2. The CDR3 loop spans 15 amino acids. The trim removed 6 bases at V and 5 bases at J, leaving 4 bases unmatched. CDR1 and CDR2 from the germline V gene are MNHEY and SVGEGT. The CDR3 region is CASSSSGGGTGELFF. The CDR3 DNA reads TGTGCCAGCAGCTCTAGCGGGGGGGGAACCGGGGAGCTGTTTTTT.

The CDR3: CASSQERTVREQYF. The CDR3 DNA is TGCGCCAGCAGCCAAGAACGGACAGTCCGCGAGCAGTACTTC. The rearrangement joins TRBV4-1 to TRBJ2-7; maybe TRBD1 (6 bases). This CDR3 has 14 residues. Germline CDR1 MGHRA, CDR2 YSYEKL. V gave up 0 bases and J gave up 6 bases, with 12 bases separating them.

The V gene is TRBV15, the J gene TRBJ1-1; 7 bases are a match to TRBD1. The ends lost 3 bases at V and 4 bases at J; junction bases unmatched: 5. This CDR3 has 14 residues. CDR1 and CDR2 from the germline V gene are LNHNV and YYDKDF (reference sequence). The CDR3 spells CATSREAGGTEAFF. The CDR3 DNA is TGTGCCACCAGCAGGGAAGCAGGGGGCACTGAAGCTTTCTTT.

This chain joins TRBV5-5 and TRBJ1-1; D gene ambiguous. With 4 bases removed from V and 3 bases from J, the gap between germline ends came to 10 bases. This CDR3 spans 13 amino acids. The V gene's germline CDR1 is SGHKS and CDR2 YYEKEE (reference sequence). The CDR3 bases are TGTGCCAGCAGCCGGAACAGTGACACTGAAGCTTTCTTT. Translating gives CASSRNSDTEAFF.

This clone was recorded a few times. The genes are TRBV2 and TRBJ1-5, with a possible D match to TRBD1 (6 bases). The V end was cut by 5 bases, the J end by 0 bases, with 11 bases between. Germline loops: CDR1 SNHLY, CDR2 FYNNEI. The CDR3 covers 15 residues. The CDR3 DNA reads TGTGCCAGCAGTCCCGTGGGGGCTAGCAATCAGCCCCAGCATTTT. Translating it yields CASSPVGASNQPQHF.

The chain recombines TRBV24-1 with TRBJ2-4; 8 bases are a match to TRBD1. From germline, CDR1 is KGHDR and CDR2 SFDVKD. V lost 6 bases to trimming and J lost 3 bases; unmatched junction nucleotides: 9. The CDR3 extends over 16 amino acids. The DNA for the CDR3 is TGTGCCACCAGTACTACGACAGGGGATGGCAAAAACATTCAGTACTTC. As protein: CATSTTTGDGKNIQYF.

DNA of the CDR3: TGCAGTGCTAGTCGTCTCTCTGGAAACACCATATATTTT. Translation: CSASRLSGNTIYF. This chain links TRBV20-1 with TRBJ1-3; D gene unclear. Germline lookup yields CDR1 DFQATT and CDR2 SNEGSKA (reference sequence). The CDR3 is 13 amino acids. V lost 3 bases to trimming and J lost 0 bases, with 6 bases between them.

This clone was counted a few times. This sequence joins TRBV6-2 or TRBV6-3 and TRBJ1-2, with D uncertain. Per germline, CDR1 MNHEY and CDR2 SVGEGT. The CDR3 totals 12 residues. Trimming took off 0 bases at V and 4 bases at J, with 3 bases between the two ends. In DNA, the CDR3 is TGTGCCAGCAGTTACTCTCTCTATGGCTACACCTTC. It encodes CASSYSLYGYTF.

The rearrangement links TRBV7-7 to TRBJ1-4; tentative D call: TRBD1 (6 bases). This CDR3 has 15 residues. The germline V gene has CDR1 SSHAT and CDR2 FNYEAQ (reference sequence). V dropped 5 bases and J dropped 4 bases, with 14 bases sitting between them. CDR3 DNA sequence: TGTGCCAGCAGCCCGTCACAGGGAAATAATGAAAAACTGTTTTTT. It is translated as CASSPSQGNNEKLFF.